The rows below give T cell receptor beta chains drawn from one sample of a study of early T cells in non-severe SARS-CoV-2 infection. TCRdb ran MiXCR on the 5' RACE reads and lists one entry per CDR3 protein. Of under 30,000 distinct CDR3 sequences in the sample, 5.6% were seen once. Specimen: whole blood. These TCRs come from an adult who was a healthcare worker with PCR-confirmed SARS-CoV-2 infection or an uninfected control (not recorded which). Both conserved end residues are part of each CDR3. A D gene is named only where the DNA matches it firmly. Some rows mark clone size as missing; the rest say once, few, many or name a class of expanded clone.

>many|TRBD1|TRBJ2-2|TRBV12-3/TRBV12-4
CASSRTGRTGELFF
TGTGCCAGCAGTCGGACAGGGAGAACCGGGGAGCTGTTTTTT
>many|TRBD1|TRBJ2-1|TRBV28
CASSLMAGGEQFF
TGTGCCAGCAGTTTAATGGCAGGGGGCGAGCAGTTCTTC
>many|NA|TRBJ1-6|TRBV6-1
CASSDRGDNSPLHF
TGTGCCAGCAGTGACCGGGGAGATAATTCACCCCTCCACTTT
>few|TRBD2|TRBJ2-1|TRBV7-2
CASSSHLLAGGPSEQFF
TGTGCCAGCAGCTCGCACCTTCTAGCGGGGGGGCCTAGTGAGCAGTTCTTC
>NA|TRBD1|TRBJ2-2|TRBV18
CASSPRGQSTGELFF
TGTGCCAGCTCACCAAGGGGACAGAGCACCGGGGAGCTGTTTTTT
>many|NA|TRBJ2-1|TRBV20-1
CSARLDGSQYNEQFF
TGCAGTGCTAGATTAGACGGGAGCCAGTACAATGAGCAGTTCTTC
>many|TRBD2|TRBJ2-1|TRBV11-2
CASSPGLVFYNEQFF
TGTGCCAGCAGCCCGGGACTAGTATTCTACAATGAGCAGTTCTTC
>many|TRBD2|TRBJ2-7|TRBV28
CASSPPHSGKGSYEQYF
TGTGCCAGCAGCCCCCCCCACAGCGGGAAGGGATCCTACGAGCAGTACTTC
>many|TRBD1|TRBJ1-2|TRBV12-3/TRBV12-4
CASSGQGNYGYTF
TGTGCCAGCAGCGGACAGGGGAACTATGGCTACACCTTC
>many|TRBD1|TRBJ2-7|TRBV5-5
CASSPDRDYEQYF
TGTGCCAGCAGCCCGGACAGGGATTACGAGCAGTACTTC
>few|NA|TRBJ2-1|TRBV2
CASKIRTEQFF
TGTGCCTCTAAAATCAGAACTGAGCAGTTCTTC
>NA|TRBD2|TRBJ2-7|TRBV4-1
CASSRKFTGTSRSYEQYF
TGCGCCAGCAGCCGAAAATTCACCGGGACTAGCCGTTCCTACGAGCAGTACTTC
>many|TRBD1|TRBJ2-3|TRBV6-6
CASRRQGPGTNTQYF
TGTGCCAGCAGACGACAGGGGCCGGGGACAAATACGCAGTATTTT
>many|TRBD1|TRBJ1-4|TRBV12-3/TRBV12-4
CASRAGTGILGKLFF
TGTGCCAGCAGGGCCGGGACAGGGATTCTCGGAAAACTGTTTTTT
>many|TRBD2|TRBJ2-1|TRBV7-2
CASSSSSGVYNEQFF
TGTGCCAGCAGCTCTTCTAGCGGGGTCTACAATGAGCAGTTCTTC
>NA|NA|TRBJ2-7|TRBV30
CAWSEGVLHEQYF
TGTGCCTGGAGTGAGGGGGTACTTCACGAGCAGTACTTC
>many|NA|TRBJ2-2|TRBV5-4
CASSLDEGSNGELFF
TGTGCCAGCAGCTTGGATGAGGGGTCGAACGGGGAGCTGTTTTTT
>many|NA|TRBJ1-1|TRBV5-1
CASSSWTANTEAFF
TGCGCCAGCAGCTCCTGGACAGCGAACACTGAAGCTTTCTTT
>many|NA|TRBJ2-3|TRBV4-1
CASSQERSPSTDTQYF
TGCGCCAGCAGCCAAGAACGCTCCCCTAGCACAGATACGCAGTATTTT
>many|NA|TRBJ2-3|TRBV6-1
CASSGRYGDTQYF
TGTGCCAGCAGTGGGAGGTACGGGGATACGCAGTATTTT
>many|TRBD2|TRBJ2-7|TRBV7-8
CASSLAIVGGHYEQYF
TGTGCCAGCAGCTTAGCAATCGTGGGAGGGCATTACGAGCAGTACTTC
>many|TRBD2|TRBJ2-1|TRBV10-2
CASSGLAEQFF
TGCGCCAGCAGCGGACTAGCGGAGCAGTTCTTC
>many|TRBD1|TRBJ1-2|TRBV2
CASSTRDRGSDGYTF
TGTGCCAGCAGTACCCGGGACAGGGGATCGGATGGCTACACCTTC
>many|NA|TRBJ2-4|TRBV21-1
CASSLTSGKKNIQYF
TGTGCCAGCAGCCTGACTAGCGGGAAAAAAAACATTCAGTACTTC
>many|NA|TRBJ2-4|TRBV20-1
CSARIQGANIQYF
TGCAGTGCGAGAATCCAAGGGGCCAACATTCAGTACTTC
>few|TRBD1|TRBJ2-2|TRBV7-9
CASSYRGDTGELFF
TGTGCCAGCAGCTACAGGGGGGACACCGGGGAGCTGTTTTTT
>few|NA|TRBJ1-4|TRBV2
CASSARDGPNEKLFF
TGTGCCAGCTCGGCCCGGGACGGACCAAATGAAAAACTGTTTTTT
>NA|TRBD1|TRBJ2-6|TRBV7-8
CASSYRDRALSGANVLTF
TGTGCCAGCAGCTACCGGGACAGGGCACTCTCTGGGGCCAACGTCCTGACTTTC
>many|NA|TRBJ2-3|TRBV7-9
CASSLVMGSSTDTQYF
TGTGCCAGCAGCTTAGTCATGGGGTCTAGCACAGATACGCAGTATTTT
>many|NA|TRBJ1-1|TRBV3-1
CASSQDRVTEAFF
TGTGCCAGCAGCCAAGACAGGGTGACTGAAGCTTTCTTT
>many|NA|TRBJ1-1|TRBV7-2
CASSLHATKNTEAFF
TGTGCCAGCAGCTTACACGCCACGAAGAACACTGAAGCTTTCTTT
>many|NA|TRBJ2-7|TRBV7-9
CASSLANMGQYF
TGTGCCAGCAGCTTAGCGAACATGGGGCAGTACTTC
>many|NA|TRBJ1-1|TRBV20-1
CSARKVEAFF
TGCAGTGCCAGAAAAGTTGAAGCTTTCTTT
>few|NA|TRBJ2-1|TRBV25-1
CASSLLPSSNEQFF
TGTGCCAGCAGTTTACTCCCCAGCTCCAATGAGCAGTTCTTC
>many|NA|TRBJ2-2|TRBV19
CASRRGAGTGELFF
TGTGCCAGTAGACGAGGGGCGGGCACCGGGGAGCTGTTTTTT
>many|TRBD2|TRBJ2-1|TRBV12-3/TRBV12-4
CASSPGTSRYNEQFF
TGTGCCAGCAGTCCGGGGACTAGCCGGTACAATGAGCAGTTCTTC
>many|NA|TRBJ2-1|TRBV12-3/TRBV12-4
CASSSRDTKFPQFF
TGTGCCAGCAGTTCCCGGGACACGAAATTCCCGCAGTTCTTC
>many|TRBD2|TRBJ2-1|TRBV6-5
CASMRGASGVNNEQFF
TGTGCCAGCATGAGAGGGGCTAGCGGGGTGAACAATGAGCAGTTCTTC
>many|NA|TRBJ1-5|TRBV7-8
CASSFGRDDSNQPQHF
TGTGCCAGCAGCTTCGGCAGAGATGATAGCAATCAGCCCCAGCATTTT
>many|NA|TRBJ1-6|TRBV20-1
CSAWTDYNSPLHF
TGCAGTGCTTGGACGGATTATAATTCACCCCTCCACTTT
>many|NA|TRBJ1-1|TRBV29-1
CSGWVDTEAFF
TGCAGCGGGTGGGTTGACACTGAAGCTTTCTTT
>many|NA|TRBJ1-1|TRBV11-3
CASGKIATEAFF
TGTGCCAGCGGCAAAATCGCCACTGAAGCTTTCTTT
>many|TRBD2|TRBJ2-1|TRBV20-1
CSARVLAAYNEQFF
TGCAGTGCTAGAGTTCTAGCGGCCTACAATGAGCAGTTCTTC
>many|TRBD2|TRBJ2-7|TRBV2
CASTPGLAGGRNEQYF
TGTGCCAGCACCCCGGGACTAGCGGGAGGGCGAAACGAGCAGTACTTC
>many|TRBD1|TRBJ1-1|TRBV28
CASSLGQVVTEAFF
TGTGCCAGCAGTTTAGGACAGGTGGTTACTGAAGCTTTCTTT
>many|TRBD2|TRBJ2-1|TRBV20-1
CSAQGLAGRVEQFF
TGCAGTGCTCAGGGACTAGCGGGAAGGGTTGAGCAGTTCTTC
>many|TRBD1|TRBJ2-2|TRBV5-1
CASSHTPDRSGGELFF
TGCGCCAGCAGCCACACCCCGGACAGGTCCGGCGGGGAGCTGTTTTTT
>many|NA|TRBJ2-7|TRBV4-2
CASSQTNLAHTYEQYF
TGTGCCAGCAGCCAAACGAACTTAGCGCATACCTACGAGCAGTACTTC
>many|TRBD2|TRBJ2-7|TRBV20-1
CSARDLRLAGLFYEQYF
TGCAGTGCTAGAGATCTGAGACTAGCGGGGTTGTTCTACGAGCAGTACTTC
>many|NA|TRBJ1-1|TRBV18
CASSYNRGNTEAFF
TGTGCCAGCTCGTATAACCGGGGCAACACTGAAGCTTTCTTT
>many|NA|TRBJ2-3|TRBV7-9
CASFASQGAADTQYF
TGTGCCAGCTTTGCCTCACAGGGTGCCGCAGATACGCAGTATTTT
>many|TRBD1|TRBJ1-5|TRBV4-1
CASSQPSRTGQNQPQHF
TGCGCCAGCAGCCAACCTTCTCGGACAGGACAGAATCAGCCCCAGCATTTT